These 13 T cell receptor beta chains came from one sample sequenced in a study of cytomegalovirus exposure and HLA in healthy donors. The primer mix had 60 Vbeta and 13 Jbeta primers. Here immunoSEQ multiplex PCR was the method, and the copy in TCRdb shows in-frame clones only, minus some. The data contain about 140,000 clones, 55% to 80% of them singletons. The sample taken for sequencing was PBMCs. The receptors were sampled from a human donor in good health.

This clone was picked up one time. In DNA, the CDR3 is TGCAGCGTTGAAGATCTTTCAGGGGCGGATATCTCCTACAATGAGCAGTTCTTC. Translating it yields CSVEDLSGADISYNEQFF. The genes are TRBV29-1 and TRBJ2-1; tentative D call: TRBD1 (6 bases). CDR1 and CDR2 from the germline V gene are SQVTM and ANQGSEA. The CDR3 contains 18 residues. V lost 0 bases to trimming and J lost 0 bases, with 18 bases between them.

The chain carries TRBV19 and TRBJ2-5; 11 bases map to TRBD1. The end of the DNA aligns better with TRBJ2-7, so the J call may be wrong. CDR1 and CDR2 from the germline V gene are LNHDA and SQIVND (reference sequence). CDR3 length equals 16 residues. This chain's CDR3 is CASSPYAGQGGAEQYF. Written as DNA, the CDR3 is TGTGCCAGTAGTCCCTATGCGGGACAGGGGGGGGCCGAGCAGTACTTC.

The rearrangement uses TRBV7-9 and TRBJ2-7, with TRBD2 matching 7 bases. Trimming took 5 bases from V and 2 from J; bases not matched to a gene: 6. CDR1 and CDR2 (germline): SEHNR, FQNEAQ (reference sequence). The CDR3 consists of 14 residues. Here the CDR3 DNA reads TGTGCCAGCAGCCCAAGCGGGGATACCTACGAGCAGTACTTC. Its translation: CASSPSGDTYEQYF.

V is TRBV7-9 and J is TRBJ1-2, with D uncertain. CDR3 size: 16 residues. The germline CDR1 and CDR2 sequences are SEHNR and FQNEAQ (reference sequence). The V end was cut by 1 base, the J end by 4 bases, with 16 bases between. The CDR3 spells CASSLDGGKSPYGYTF. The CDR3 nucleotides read TGTGCCAGCAGCTTAGATGGCGGCAAATCTCCCTATGGCTACACCTTC.

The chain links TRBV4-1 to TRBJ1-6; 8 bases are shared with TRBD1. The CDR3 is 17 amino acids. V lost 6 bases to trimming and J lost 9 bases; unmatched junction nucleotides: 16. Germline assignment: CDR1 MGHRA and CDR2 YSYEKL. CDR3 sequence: CASSPTLTGARVSPLHF. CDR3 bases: TGCGCCAGCAGTCCAACCCTGACAGGGGCGCGAGTTTCACCCCTCCACTTT.

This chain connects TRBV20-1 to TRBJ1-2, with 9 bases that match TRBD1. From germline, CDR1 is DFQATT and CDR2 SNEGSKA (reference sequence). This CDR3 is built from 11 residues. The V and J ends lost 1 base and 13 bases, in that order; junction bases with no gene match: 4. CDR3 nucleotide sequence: TGCAGTGCTAGAGGACAGGGGGGAGGCACCTTC. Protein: CSARGQGGGTF.

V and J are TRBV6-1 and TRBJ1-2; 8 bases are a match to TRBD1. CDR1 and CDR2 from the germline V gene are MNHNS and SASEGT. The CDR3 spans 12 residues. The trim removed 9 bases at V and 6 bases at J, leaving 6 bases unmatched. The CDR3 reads CASRQGMNGYTF. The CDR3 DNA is TGTGCCAGTAGACAGGGGATGAATGGCTACACCTTC.

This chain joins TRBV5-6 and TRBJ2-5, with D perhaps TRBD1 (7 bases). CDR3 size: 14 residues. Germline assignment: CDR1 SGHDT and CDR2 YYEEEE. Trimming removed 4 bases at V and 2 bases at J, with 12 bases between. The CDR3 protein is CASSTAGGQETQYF. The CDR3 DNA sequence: TGTGCCAGCAGCACCGCAGGGGGGCAAGAGACCCAGTACTTC.

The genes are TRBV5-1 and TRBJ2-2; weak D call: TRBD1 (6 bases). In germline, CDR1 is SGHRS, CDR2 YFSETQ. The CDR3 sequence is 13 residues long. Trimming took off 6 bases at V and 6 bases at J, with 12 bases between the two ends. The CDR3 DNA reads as TGCGCCAGCACTGGGGGCTTTGCCGGGGAGCTGTTTTTT. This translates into CASTGGFAGELFF.

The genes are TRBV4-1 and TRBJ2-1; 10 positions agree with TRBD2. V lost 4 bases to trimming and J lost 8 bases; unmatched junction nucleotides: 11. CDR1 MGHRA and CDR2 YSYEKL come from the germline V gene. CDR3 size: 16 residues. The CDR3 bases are TGCGCCAGCAGCCGACCAACGAGCGGGGGGGCCGATGAGCAGTTCTTC. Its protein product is CASSRPTSGGADEQFF.

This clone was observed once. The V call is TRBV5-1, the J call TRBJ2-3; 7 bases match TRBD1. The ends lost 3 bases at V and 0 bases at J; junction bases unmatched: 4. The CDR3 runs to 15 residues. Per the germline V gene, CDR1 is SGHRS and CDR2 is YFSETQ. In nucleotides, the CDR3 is TGCGCCAGCAGCTATACAGGGGCCAGCACAGATACGCAGTATTTT. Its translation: CASSYTGASTDTQYF.

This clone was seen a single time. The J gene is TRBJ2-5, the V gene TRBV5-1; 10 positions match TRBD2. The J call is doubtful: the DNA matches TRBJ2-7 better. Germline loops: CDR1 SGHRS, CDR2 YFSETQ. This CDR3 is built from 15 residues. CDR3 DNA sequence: TGCGCCAGCAGCTTGGGAACTAGCGGGACCTACGAGCAGTACTTC. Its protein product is CASSLGTSGTYEQYF.

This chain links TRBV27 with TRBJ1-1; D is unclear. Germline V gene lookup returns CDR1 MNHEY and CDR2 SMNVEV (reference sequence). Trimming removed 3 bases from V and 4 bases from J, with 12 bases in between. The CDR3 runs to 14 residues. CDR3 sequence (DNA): TGTGCCAGCAGTTTGGCGGGAGTGGGCACTGAAGCTTTCTTT. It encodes CASSLAGVGTEAFF.